The entry that follows covers one T cell receptor (beta chain) sequence. Its antigen remains unidentified. Method: immunoSEQ multiplex PCR; TCRdb's copy keeps in-frame clones and lacks some. Seen here are approximately 40,000 clones, 75% to 85% observed once, and the top ten hold about 4%. The V and J ends lost 5 bases and 2 bases respectively, with 11 bases between them. The germline CDR1 and CDR2 sequences are SGHKS and YYEKEE (reference sequence). This CDR3 has 14 residues. This sample was included in a study of OX40 agonist ivuxolimab in advanced cancers. Whole-study findings and limits: More expanded clones were seen, on average, in CD8+ T cells than in CD4+.

The source was CD4+ or CD8+ T cells sorted from blood, collected in a trial of the OX40 agonist ivuxolimab. This receptor was taken from an adult with an advanced solid tumor such as melanoma, head and neck, liver or kidney cancer. The chain links TRBV5-5 to TRBJ1-5; D is perhaps TRBD1 (6 bases). The DNA of the CDR3 is TGTGCCAGCAGAACAGGGAACGGCAATCAGCCCCAGCATTTT. Its translation: CASRTGNGNQPQHF.